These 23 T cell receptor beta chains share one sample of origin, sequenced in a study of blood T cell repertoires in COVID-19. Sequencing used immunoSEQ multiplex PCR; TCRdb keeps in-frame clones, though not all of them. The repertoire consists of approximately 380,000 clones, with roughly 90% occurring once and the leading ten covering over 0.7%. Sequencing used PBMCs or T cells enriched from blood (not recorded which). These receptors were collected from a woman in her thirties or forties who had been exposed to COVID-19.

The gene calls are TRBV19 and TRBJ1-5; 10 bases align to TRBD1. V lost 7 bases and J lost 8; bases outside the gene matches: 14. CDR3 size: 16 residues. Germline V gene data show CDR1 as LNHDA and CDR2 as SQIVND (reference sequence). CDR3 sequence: CASTTTRDRGREPQHF. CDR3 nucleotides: TGTGCCAGTACCACCACCCGGGACAGGGGTAGGGAGCCCCAGCATTTT. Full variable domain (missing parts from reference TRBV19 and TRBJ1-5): DGGITQSPKYLFRKEGQNVTLSCEQNLNHDAMYWYRQDPGQGLRLIYYSQIVNDFQKGDIAEGYSVSREKKESFPLTVTSAQKNPTAFYLCASTTTRDRGREPQHFGDGTRLSIL.

CDR3 DNA sequence: TGTGCCAGCAGCCTTGACAGGGGCAATCAGCCCCAGCATTTT. Residues: CASSLDRGNQPQHF. V usage is TRBV27 and J usage is TRBJ1-5; 7 nucleotides align to TRBD1. Germline CDR1 and CDR2: MNHEY and SMNVEV (reference sequence). This CDR3 comprises 14 residues. Trimming removed 6 bases from V and 2 bases from J; junction bases left unmatched: 4.

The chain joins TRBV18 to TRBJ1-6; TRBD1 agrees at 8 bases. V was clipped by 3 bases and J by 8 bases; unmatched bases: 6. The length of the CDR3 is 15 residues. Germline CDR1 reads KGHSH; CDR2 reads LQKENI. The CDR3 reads CASSPAQGGDSPLHF. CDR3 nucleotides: TGTGCCAGCTCACCCGCACAGGGGGGGGATTCACCCCTCCACTTT.

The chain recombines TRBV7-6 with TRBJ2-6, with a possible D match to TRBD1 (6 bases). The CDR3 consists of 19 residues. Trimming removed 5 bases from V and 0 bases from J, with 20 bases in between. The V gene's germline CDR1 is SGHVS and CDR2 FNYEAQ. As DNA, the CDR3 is TGTGCCAGCAGCCCCACGCGACTCACAGGGCGCTCTGGGGCCAACGTCCTGACTTTC. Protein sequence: CASSPTRLTGRSGANVLTF.

CDR3 loop: CASSGGPEAFF. In nucleotides, the CDR3 is TGTGCCAGTAGCGGGGGACCTGAAGCTTTCTTT. V is TRBV19 and J is TRBJ1-1; TRBD1 might be the D (5 bases). This CDR3 has 11 amino acids. Germline assignment: CDR1 LNHDA and CDR2 SQIVND (reference sequence). Trimming stripped 6 bases from V and 6 bases from J, with 8 bases between.

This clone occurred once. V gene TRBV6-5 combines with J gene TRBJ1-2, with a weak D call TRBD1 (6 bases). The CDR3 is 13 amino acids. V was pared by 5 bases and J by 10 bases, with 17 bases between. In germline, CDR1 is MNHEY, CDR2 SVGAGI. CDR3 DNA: TGTGCCAGCAGTCCCGACAGGTCCAGCACCTACACCTTC. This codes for CASSPDRSSTYTF.

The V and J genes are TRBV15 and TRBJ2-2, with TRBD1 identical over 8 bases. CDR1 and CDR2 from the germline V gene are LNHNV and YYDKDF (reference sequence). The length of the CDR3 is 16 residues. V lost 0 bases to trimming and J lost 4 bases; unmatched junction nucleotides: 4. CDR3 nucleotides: TGTGCCACCAGCAGAGATCAGGGGGCTGGCACCGGGGAGCTGTTTTTT. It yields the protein CATSRDQGAGTGELFF.

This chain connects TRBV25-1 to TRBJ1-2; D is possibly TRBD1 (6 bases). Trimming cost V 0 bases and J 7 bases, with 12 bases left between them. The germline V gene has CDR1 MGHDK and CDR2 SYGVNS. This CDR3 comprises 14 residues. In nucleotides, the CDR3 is TGTGCCAGCAGTGAATACACAGGGTCTGGTGGCTACACCTTC. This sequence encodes CASSEYTGSGGYTF.

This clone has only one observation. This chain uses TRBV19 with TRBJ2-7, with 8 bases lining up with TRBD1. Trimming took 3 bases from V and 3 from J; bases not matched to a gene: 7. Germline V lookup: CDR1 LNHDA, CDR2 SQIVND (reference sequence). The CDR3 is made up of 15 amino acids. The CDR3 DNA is TGTGCCAGTAGTATCGGACAGGGTTTCGGCTACGAGCAGTACTTC. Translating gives CASSIGQGFGYEQYF.

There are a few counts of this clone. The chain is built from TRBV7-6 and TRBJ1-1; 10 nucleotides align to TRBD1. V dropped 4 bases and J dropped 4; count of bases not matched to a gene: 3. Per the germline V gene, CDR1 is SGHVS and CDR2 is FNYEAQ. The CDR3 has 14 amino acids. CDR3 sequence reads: CASSSDRGLTEAFF. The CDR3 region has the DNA TGTGCCAGCAGCTCAGACAGGGGGCTCACTGAAGCTTTCTTT.

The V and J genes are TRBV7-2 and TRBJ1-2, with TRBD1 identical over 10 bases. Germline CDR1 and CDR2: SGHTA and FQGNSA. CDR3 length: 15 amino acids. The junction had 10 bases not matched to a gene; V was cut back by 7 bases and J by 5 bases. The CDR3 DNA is TGTGCCAGCACCTACCGGACAGGGGGTCCGTATGGCTACACCTTC. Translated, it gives CASTYRTGGPYGYTF.

The DNA for the CDR3 is TGTGCCAGCACCCGGGTAAGGGAGAGAGTGAATAATTCACCCCTCCACTTT. The encoded protein is CASTRVRERVNNSPLHF. The chain joins TRBV2 to TRBJ1-6; unclear D gene. The germline V gene encodes CDR1 SNHLY and CDR2 FYNNEI. The CDR3 has 17 residues. Trimming left V 7 bases short and J 5 bases short, with 21 bases between. The full variable domain, rest sourced from reference TRBV2 and TRBJ1-6, is EPEVTQTPSHQVTQMGQEVILRCVPISNHLYFYWYRQILGQKVEFLVSFYNNEISEKSEIFDDQFSVERPDGSNFTLKIRSTKLEDSAMYFCASTRVRERVNNSPLHFGNGTRLTVT.

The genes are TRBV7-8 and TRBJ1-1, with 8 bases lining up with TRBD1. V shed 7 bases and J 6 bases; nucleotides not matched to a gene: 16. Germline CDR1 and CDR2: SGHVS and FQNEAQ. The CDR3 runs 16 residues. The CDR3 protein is CASTLDRVGPGAEAFF. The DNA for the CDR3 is TGTGCCAGCACCTTGGACAGGGTGGGACCAGGGGCTGAAGCTTTCTTT.

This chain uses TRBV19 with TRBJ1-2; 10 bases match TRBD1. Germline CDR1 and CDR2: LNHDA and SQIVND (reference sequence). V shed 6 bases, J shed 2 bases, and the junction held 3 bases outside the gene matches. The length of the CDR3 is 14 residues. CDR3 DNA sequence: TGTGCCAGTAGCCGGGACAGGGGAAACTATGGCTACACCTTC. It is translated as CASSRDRGNYGYTF.

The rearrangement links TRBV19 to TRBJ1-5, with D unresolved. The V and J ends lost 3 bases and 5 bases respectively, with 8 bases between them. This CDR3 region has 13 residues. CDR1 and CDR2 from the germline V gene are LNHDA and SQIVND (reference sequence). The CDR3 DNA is TGTGCCAGTAGTATCCAGGCTGATCAGCCCCAGCATTTT. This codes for CASSIQADQPQHF. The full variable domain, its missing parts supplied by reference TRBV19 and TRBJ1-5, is DGGITQSPKYLFRKEGQNVTLSCEQNLNHDAMYWYRQDPGQGLRLIYYSQIVNDFQKGDIAEGYSVSREKKESFPLTVTSAQKNPTAFYLCASSIQADQPQHFGDGTRLSIL.

The CDR3 region is CASSLPAYEQYF. In nucleotides, the CDR3 is TGTGCCAGCAGCCTTCCTGCCTACGAGCAGTACTTC. This chain uses TRBV5-4 with TRBJ2-7, with unresolved D. Germline V gene lookup returns CDR1 SGHNT and CDR2 YYREEE (reference sequence). The CDR3 is made up of 12 amino acids. V was cut by 4 bases and J by 2 bases, with 7 bases left in between.

The CDR3 sequence is CASVRTGGSYEQYF. The CDR3 region has the DNA TGTGCCAGCGTGAGGACAGGGGGGTCCTACGAGCAGTACTTC. The chain is built from TRBV2 and TRBJ2-7, with TRBD1 matching 10 bases. The CDR3 is made up of 14 amino acids. J was trimmed by 1 base and V by 8 bases; bases with no gene match: 5. Germline values: CDR1 SNHLY, CDR2 FYNNEI.

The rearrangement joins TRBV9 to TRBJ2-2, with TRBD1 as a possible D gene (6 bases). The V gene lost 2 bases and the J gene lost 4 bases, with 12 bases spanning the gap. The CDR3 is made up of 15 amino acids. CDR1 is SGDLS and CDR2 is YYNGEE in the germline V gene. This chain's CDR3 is CASSVNRVVTGELFF. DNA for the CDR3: TGTGCCAGCAGCGTGAACAGGGTTGTCACCGGGGAGCTGTTTTTT.

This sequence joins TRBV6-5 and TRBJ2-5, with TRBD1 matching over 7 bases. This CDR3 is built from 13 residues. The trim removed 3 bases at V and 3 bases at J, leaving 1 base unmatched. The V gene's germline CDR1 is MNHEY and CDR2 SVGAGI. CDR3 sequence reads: CASSYQGEETQYF. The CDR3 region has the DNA TGTGCCAGCAGTTATCAGGGGGAAGAGACCCAGTACTTC.

This chain's CDR3 is CAWSWSGRSHEQYF. For the CDR3, the DNA is TGTGCCTGGAGTTGGAGCGGGAGGAGCCACGAGCAGTACTTC. The chain links TRBV30 to TRBJ2-7, with TRBD2 identical over 9 bases. The CDR3 is made up of 14 amino acids. In germline, CDR1 is GTSNPN, CDR2 SVGIG (reference sequence). The junction had 7 bases not matched to a gene; V was cut back by 2 bases and J by 5 bases.

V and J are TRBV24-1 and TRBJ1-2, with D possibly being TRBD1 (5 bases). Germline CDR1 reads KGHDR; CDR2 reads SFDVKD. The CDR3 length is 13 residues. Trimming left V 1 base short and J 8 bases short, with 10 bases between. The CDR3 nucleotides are TGTGCCACCAGTGATTTTCGGGGGGAAGGCTACACCTTC. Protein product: CATSDFRGEGYTF.

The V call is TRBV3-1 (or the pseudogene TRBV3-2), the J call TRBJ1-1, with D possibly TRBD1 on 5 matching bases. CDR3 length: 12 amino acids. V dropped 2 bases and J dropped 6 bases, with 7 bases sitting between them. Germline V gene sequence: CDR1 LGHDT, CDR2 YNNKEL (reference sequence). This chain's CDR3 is CASSQRGAEAFF. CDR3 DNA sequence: TGTGCCAGCAGCCAACGGGGGGCTGAAGCTTTCTTT.

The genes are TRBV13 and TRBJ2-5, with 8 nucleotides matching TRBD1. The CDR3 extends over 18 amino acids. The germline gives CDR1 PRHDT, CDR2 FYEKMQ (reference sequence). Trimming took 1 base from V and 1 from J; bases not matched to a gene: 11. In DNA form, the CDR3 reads TGTGCCAGCAGCTTAGCGGGACAGGCGAGCCCAACCCAAGAGACCCAGTACTTC. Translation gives CASSLAGQASPTQETQYF.